The 29 T cell receptor beta chains reported below all come from one sample, sequenced in a study of blood T cells in healthy people across ages (dated by TCRdb to between 2014 and 2017). Preparation of the library involved 5' RACE. Instrument used: Illumina HiSeq 2500. A second roughly 6 to 12 cycle PCR used a sample-barcoded 5' primer and a J-beta primer mix. Using fastp at Q25 and MiXCR, TCRdb reprocessed the public reads and kept productive beta chains. Rows are unified per CDR3 protein, each entry keeping the most common DNA and genes. In this sample the table shows 800,000 to 950,000 distinct CDR3 sequences, 35% to 40% of which occur a single time. The top ten hold roughly 13% of the sample. The sequenced sample consisted of blood. These receptors all stem from a man between 18 and 29 years old in good health.

V and J are TRBV6-5 and TRBJ1-2; D is unresolved. V was trimmed by 0 bases and J by 4 bases, leaving 12 bases between them. The CDR3 spans 15 residues. Germline assignment: CDR1 MNHEY and CDR2 SVGAGI. The CDR3 DNA sequence: TGTGCCAGCAGTTACTCGAGACGGCAGGCCTATGGCTACACCTTC. This codes for CASSYSRRQAYGYTF.

This clonotype appeared a few times. This sequence joins TRBV28 and TRBJ2-7; weak D call: TRBD2 (6 bases). The V gene lost 6 bases and the J gene lost 3 bases, with 12 bases spanning the gap. The CDR3 covers 13 residues. From germline, CDR1 is MDHEN and CDR2 SYDVKM. The CDR3 sequence: CASSRGDFYEQYF. In nucleotides, the CDR3 is TGTGCCAGCAGCCGAGGGGACTTCTACGAGCAGTACTTC.

This chain uses TRBV5-5 with TRBJ1-5, with unresolved D. There are 13 residues in the CDR3. V was trimmed by 3 bases and J by 4 bases, leaving 8 bases between them. Germline CDR1 is SGHKS and CDR2 is YYEKEE (reference sequence). CDR3 protein: CASSSIGNQPQHF. In DNA form, the CDR3 reads TGTGCCAGCAGCTCAATCGGTAATCAGCCCCAGCATTTT.

This sequence joins TRBV5-8 and TRBJ2-7, with D perhaps TRBD1 or TRBD2 (5 bases each). Deletions cut 4 bases from V and 2 bases from J, with 19 bases between. The CDR3 contains 16 residues. CDR1 and CDR2 (germline): SGHTS, YDEGEE. The DNA for the CDR3 is TGTGCCAGCAGCCTGTTCCGGGGACGGCAGACCTACGAGCAGTACTTC. Its protein product is CASSLFRGRQTYEQYF.

The table lists this clonotype with a few counts. The V call is TRBV5-1, the J call TRBJ1-2; 9 positions agree with TRBD1. Per the germline V gene, CDR1 is SGHRS and CDR2 is YFSETQ. CDR3 length: 15 residues. V was clipped by 3 bases and J by 5 bases; unmatched bases: 8. The CDR3 is CASSSPTGGNYGYTF. The DNA for the CDR3 is TGCGCCAGCAGCTCCCCGACAGGGGGGAATTATGGCTACACCTTC.

The chain couples TRBV7-2 to TRBJ2-7; D may be TRBD2 (6 bases). The J call could be wrong; TRBJ2-5 is a better fit for the DNA end. The CDR3 has 14 residues. Germline assignment: CDR1 SGHTA and CDR2 FQGNSA. CDR3 protein: CASSAGLSRETQYF. The CDR3 bases are TGTGCCAGCAGCGCGGGGTTGAGTCGGGAGACCCAGTACTTC.

This clonotype was observed once. Possible read error: a much larger clone is one base away. The gene calls are TRBV6-5 and TRBJ2-5, with 8 bases fitting TRBD1. Germline CDR1 and CDR2: MNHEY and SVGAGI. The ends lost 2 bases at V and 11 bases at J; junction bases unmatched: 10. The CDR3 is 14 amino acids. CDR3 nucleotide sequence: TGTGCCAGCAGTTACCGACAGGGGAGAGATGAGCAGTACTTC. Translated, it gives CASSYRQGRDEQYF.

This clonotype turned up a few times. This chain links TRBV4-2 with TRBJ2-7, with 7 bases that match TRBD2. The J call is doubtful: the DNA matches TRBJ2-4 better. Germline V gene lookup returns CDR1 LGHNA and CDR2 YNFKEQ. This CDR3 comprises 17 residues. The CDR3: CASSQDGTASGRNIQYF. For the CDR3, the DNA is TGTGCCAGCAGCCAAGATGGCACGGCTAGCGGAAGGAACATTCAGTACTTC.

The chain is built from TRBV5-1 and TRBJ2-2, with D possibly matching TRBD1 (8 bases). Trimming left V 2 bases short and J 3 bases short, with 11 bases between. The CDR3 has 15 residues. Germline CDR1 reads SGHRS; CDR2 reads YFSETQ. The CDR3 coding sequence is TGCGCCAGCAGCTTACAGGGGGGGGACACCGGGGAGCTGTTTTTT. Protein product: CASSLQGGDTGELFF.

About this clonotype itself: As the CDR3 is not closed by the conserved phenylalanine or tryptophan, this likely results from a read error. The rearrangement uses TRBV20-1 and TRBJ2-1; 7 positions agree with TRBD1. Germline V gene data show CDR1 as DFQATT and CDR2 as SNEGSKA (reference sequence). V dropped 8 bases and J dropped 0; count of bases not matched to a gene: 4. The CDR3 sequence is 13 residues long. This chain's CDR3 is CSTTGTSYNEQFY. The DNA for the CDR3 is TGCAGTACGACAGGGACCTCCTACAATGAGCAGTTCTAC.

A word on this clonotype: A single base separates this from a much larger clone, so it may be a read error. The chain joins TRBV4-2 to TRBJ1-2; 7 positions agree with TRBD1. Germline values: CDR1 LGHNA, CDR2 YNFKEQ. CDR3 length: 17 amino acids. The CDR3 is CASSENLGTVANCGYTF. The DNA for the CDR3 is TGTGCCAGCAGCGAAAACCTAGGGACAGTAGCTAACTGTGGCTACACCTTC.

V and J are TRBV7-2 and TRBJ2-7; perhaps D is TRBD1 or TRBD2 (5 bases each). Looked up from germline, CDR1 is SGHTA and CDR2 is FQGNSA. The germline V and J ends were trimmed by 5 bases and 0 bases, with 17 bases remaining between them. This CDR3 is 16 amino acids long. CDR3 sequence: CASSPQSGTDSYEQYF. CDR3 coding DNA: TGTGCCAGCAGCCCCCAGTCCGGGACGGACTCCTACGAGCAGTACTTC.

This clonotype came up once. At one of its ends the junction is not consistent with the germline gene, which may arise from a read error. The chain is built from TRBV11-2 and TRBJ1-6, with 8 bases that match TRBD1. The CDR3 covers 15 residues. CDR1 and CDR2 (germline): SGHAT, FQNNGV. This CDR3 is CASSLMGQVHSPPHF. The CDR3, as DNA: TGTGCCAGCAGCTTAATGGGACAGGTGCATTCACCCCCCCACTTT.

This clonotype came up a few times. The V call is TRBV30, the J call TRBJ2-7; a possible D gene is TRBD2 (6 bases). Between the trimmed V and J ends, which lost 1 base and 5 bases, there was a span of 12 bases. This CDR3 is built from 13 residues. Germline CDR1 GTSNPN, CDR2 SVGIG (reference sequence). This chain's CDR3 is CAWSGVERDEQYF. The CDR3 DNA sequence: TGTGCCTGGAGTGGCGTAGAGCGGGACGAGCAGTACTTC.

The chain recombines TRBV24-1 with TRBJ2-5, with 9 bases aligning to TRBD2. The CDR3 is 15 residues long. Trimming cost V 7 bases and J 5 bases; bases outside gene matches: 10. Per germline, CDR1 KGHDR and CDR2 SFDVKD. The CDR3: CATRDPGTSTETQYF. The CDR3, as DNA: TGTGCCACCAGGGATCCCGGGACTAGCACGGAGACCCAGTACTTC.

The V and J genes are TRBV25-1 and TRBJ2-4, with D unresolved. Germline CDR1 reads MGHDK; CDR2 reads SYGVNS. CDR3 length: 13 amino acids. Trimming took off 4 bases at V and 8 bases at J, with 12 bases between the two ends. The CDR3, as DNA: TGTGCCAGCAGTGGCCTGGGGTGGGACATTCAGTACTTC. Translation: CASSGLGWDIQYF.

The rearrangement uses TRBV6-2 or TRBV6-3 and TRBJ2-2, with a weak D call TRBD1 (5 bases). The CDR3 is 16 amino acids. Per germline, CDR1 MNHEY and CDR2 SVGEGT. V lost 8 bases and J 1 base, leaving 17 bases between the germline ends. For the CDR3, the DNA is TGTGCCAGCCTACTGCGAGTCAGGGTGAACACCGGGGAGCTGTTTTTT. Translating it yields CASLLRVRVNTGELFF.

In its sample, this clonotype was seen a few times. The CDR3, as DNA: TGCAGTGCCAGACAGTATTCTGGAAACACCATATATTTT. Amino acid sequence: CSARQYSGNTIYF. V gene TRBV20-1 combines with J gene TRBJ1-3, with D possibly TRBD1 on 5 matching bases. V lost 6 bases to trimming and J lost 1 base, with 10 bases between them. The CDR3 contains 13 residues. Germline values: CDR1 DFQATT, CDR2 SNEGSKA (reference sequence).

There are a few counts of this clonotype. CDR3 nucleotides: TGCGCCAGCACCACCAGGATCTATAATTCACCCCTCCACTTT. Residues: CASTTRIYNSPLHF. This chain links TRBV4-1 with TRBJ1-6; D gene ambiguous. The V gene lost 7 bases and the J gene lost 3 bases, with 10 bases spanning the gap. The CDR3 extends over 14 amino acids. Germline V gives CDR1 MGHRA, CDR2 YSYEKL.

The count of this clonotype is one. This rearrangement joins TRBV24-1 to TRBJ2-7; possibly TRBD2 for D (5 bases). CDR1 is KGHDR and CDR2 is SFDVKD in the germline V gene. The CDR3 covers 14 residues. V gave up 5 bases and J gave up 3 bases, with 13 bases separating them. The CDR3 DNA is TGTGCCACCAGTGGAGAGAGGGCCCTCTACGAGCAGTACTTC. The encoded protein is CATSGERALYEQYF.

This chain links TRBV29-1 with TRBJ2-1; 13 nucleotides line up with TRBD2. CDR1 is SQVTM and CDR2 is ANQGSEA in the germline V gene. V lost 4 bases and J lost 8; bases outside the gene matches: 5. This CDR3 spans 14 amino acids. DNA for the CDR3: TGCAGCGTTGTGGGACTAGCGGGAACCTATGAGCAGTTCTTC. Translated: CSVVGLAGTYEQFF.

This chain joins TRBV10-3 and TRBJ2-1; 7 bases map to TRBD1. This CDR3 has 14 residues. With V trimmed by 8 bases and J by 6 bases, 10 bases remained unmatched. Per the germline V gene, CDR1 is ENHRY and CDR2 is SYGVKD. The CDR3 nucleotides read TGTGCCATCCGTGCCGACAGGGAAGTCAATGAGCAGTTCTTC. Amino acids: CAIRADREVNEQFF.

The rearrangement links TRBV7-3 to TRBJ2-1; D uncertain. The V gene's germline CDR1 is SGHTA and CDR2 FQGTGA. This CDR3 spans 11 amino acids. Between the trimmed V and J ends, which lost 5 bases and 10 bases, there was a span of 9 bases. In DNA, the CDR3 is TGTGCCAGCAGCCGGGCTGAAGAGCAGTTCTTC. It codes for CASSRAEEQFF. The full variable domain, in which reference TRBV7-3 and TRBJ2-1 provide the parts outside the CDR3, is GAGVSQTPSNKVTEKGKYVELRCDPISGHTALYWYRQSLGQGPEFLIYFQGTGAADDSGLPNDRFFAVRPEGSVSTLKIQRTERGDSAVYLCASSRAEEQFFGPGTRLTVL.

This clonotype appeared a few times. V usage is TRBV7-3 and J usage is TRBJ2-3, with 7 bases that match TRBD2. The CDR3 spans 15 residues. The ends lost 2 bases at V and 2 bases at J; junction bases unmatched: 4. Germline V gene lookup returns CDR1 SGHTA and CDR2 FQGTGA. The CDR3 DNA follows: TGTGCCAGCAGCTTATGGGGGGGGATCACAGATACGCAGTATTTT. Translated: CASSLWGGITDTQYF.

A few counts support this clonotype. The rearrangement uses TRBV27 and TRBJ1-2; possible D gene TRBD1, 6 bases. Germline assignment: CDR1 MNHEY and CDR2 SMNVEV (reference sequence). There are 15 residues in the CDR3. The germline V and J ends were trimmed by 6 bases and 3 bases, with 17 bases remaining between them. CDR3 DNA sequence: TGTGCCAGCAGCCAAGCACAGGGAATTGACTATGGCTACACCTTC. This encodes CASSQAQGIDYGYTF.

About this clonotype: One end of the junction does not line up with germline, which may come from a read error. The rearrangement links TRBV27 to TRBJ1-5; 8 bases are shared with TRBD1. This CDR3 comprises 14 residues. Per the germline V gene, CDR1 is MNHEY and CDR2 is SMNVEV (reference sequence). The CDR3 region has the DNA TGTGCCGGCAGTCCGGACAGGGGCAATCAGCCCCAGCATTTT. This translates into CAGSPDRGNQPQHF.

Regarding this clonotype: Given a much more abundant clone one base away, this may be a read error. The V call is TRBV20-1, the J call TRBJ2-5, with a possible D match to TRBD2 (6 bases). The CDR3 is made up of 12 amino acids. Germline-derived CDR1 and CDR2 are DFQATT and SNEGSKA (reference sequence). Trimming cost V 1 base and J 11 bases, with 14 bases left between them. The chain's CDR3 is CSARGRIAEQYF. The CDR3 nucleotides read TGCAGTGCTAGAGGTCGGATAGCGGAGCAGTACTTC.

This clonotype was observed a few times. The chain employs TRBV9 and TRBJ2-1; the match to TRBD2 covers 9 bases. This CDR3 comprises 18 residues. CDR1 is SGDLS, CDR2 YYNGEE, per germline. The V and J ends lost 0 bases and 7 bases, in that order; junction bases with no gene match: 14. CDR3 sequence: CASSVASGRRGGENEQFF. CDR3 sequence (DNA): TGTGCCAGCAGCGTAGCCTCTGGGAGGCGGGGGGGCGAGAATGAGCAGTTCTTC.

As to this clonotype: A much larger clone is a single base away; this may be a read error. The chain links TRBV9 to TRBJ2-7; no reliable D call. The end of the DNA aligns better with TRBJ2-5, so the J call may be wrong. The CDR3 has 14 residues. CDR1 SGDLS and CDR2 YYNGEE come from the germline V gene. DNA for the CDR3: TGTGCCAGCAGCGTAGGGAACTCTCGAGGGACCCAGTACTTC. This codes for CASSVGNSRGTQYF.